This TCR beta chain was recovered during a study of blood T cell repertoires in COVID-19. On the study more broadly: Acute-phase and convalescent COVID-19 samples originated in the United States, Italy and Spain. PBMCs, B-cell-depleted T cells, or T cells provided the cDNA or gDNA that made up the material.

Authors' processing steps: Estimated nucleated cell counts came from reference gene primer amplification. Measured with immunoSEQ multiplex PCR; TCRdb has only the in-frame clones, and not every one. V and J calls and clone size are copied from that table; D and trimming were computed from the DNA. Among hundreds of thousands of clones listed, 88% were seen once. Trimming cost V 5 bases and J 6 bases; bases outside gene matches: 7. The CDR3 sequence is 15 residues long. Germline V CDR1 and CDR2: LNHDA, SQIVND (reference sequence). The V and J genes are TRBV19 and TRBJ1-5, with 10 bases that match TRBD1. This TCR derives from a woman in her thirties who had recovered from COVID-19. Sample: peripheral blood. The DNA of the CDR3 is TGTGCCAGTAGTTCGCGACAGGGGGCGGTTCAGCCCCAGCATTTT. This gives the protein CASSSRQGAVQPQHF.